One sample yielded the 2 T cell receptor beta chains listed below, sequenced in a study of siplizumab effects on memory and regulatory T cells. Here immunoSEQ multiplex PCR was the method, and the copy in TCRdb shows in-frame clones only, minus some. This sample has over 100,000 clones, with about 92% found just once. The sequenced material came from Tregs sorted from blood. The receptors originated from a human donor in good health.

The V and J genes are TRBV6-6 and TRBJ1-3, with D unresolved. Germline CDR1 reads MNHNY; CDR2 reads SVGAGI (reference sequence). Deletions cut 10 bases from V and 0 bases from J, with 16 bases between. The CDR3 totals 15 residues. In nucleotides, the CDR3 is TGTGCCACTAACTCCGAGACGAACTCTGGAAACACCATATATTTT. This encodes CATNSETNSGNTIYF.

The gene calls are TRBV5-1 and TRBJ2-1, with no clear D. The germline V and J ends were trimmed by 4 bases and 2 bases, with 16 bases remaining between them. The germline V gene encodes CDR1 SGHRS and CDR2 YFSETQ. The CDR3 covers 16 residues. Written as DNA, the CDR3 is TGCGCCAGCAGCGCCTGGGCCACTCGAACCTACAATGAGCAGTTCTTC. This translates into CASSAWATRTYNEQFF.